A single sample is the source of the 20 T cell receptor beta chains below, sequenced in a study of blood T cell repertoires in COVID-19. The method was immunoSEQ multiplex PCR; TCRdb's version includes in-frame clones alone and lacks a portion of them. The data hold around 270,000 clones, with approximately 90% observed a single time. Source material: peripheral blood. The receptors come from a middle-aged man with acute or convalescent COVID-19.

This rearrangement joins TRBV29-1 to TRBJ1-3; D is unclear. The CDR3 contains 13 residues. Trimming took 5 bases from V and 0 from J, leaving 8 bases between them. Germline V gene data show CDR1 as SQVTM and CDR2 as ANQGSEA. The CDR3 loop is CSVLPGSGNTIYF. The CDR3 DNA reads TGCAGCGTTCTTCCAGGCTCTGGAAACACCATATATTTT. Drawing the rest from reference TRBV29-1 and TRBJ1-3, the complete variable domain is SAVISQKPSRDICQRGTSLTIQCQVDSQVTMMFWYRQQPGQSLTLIATANQGSEATYESGFVIDKFPISRPNLTFSTLTVSNMSPEDSSIYLCSVLPGSGNTIYFGEGSWLTVV.

The V and J genes are TRBV7-6 and TRBJ2-1, with 11 bases aligning to TRBD2. The CDR3 totals 17 residues. The trim removed 2 bases at V and 1 base at J, leaving 4 bases unmatched. Germline V gene sequence: CDR1 SGHVS, CDR2 FNYEAQ. The DNA for the CDR3 is TGTGCCAGCAGCTTAACAGTAGCGGGGGGGTCCTACAATGAGCAGTTCTTC. It codes for CASSLTVAGGSYNEQFF.

The chain is built from TRBV27 and TRBJ2-7, with TRBD1 as a possible D gene (8 bases). Trimming left V 4 bases short and J 2 bases short, with 15 bases between. This CDR3 is 15 amino acids long. The germline V gene encodes CDR1 MNHEY and CDR2 SMNVEV (reference sequence). The CDR3 DNA reads as TGTGCCAGCAGTTCCTACAGGGGGGGGACCTACGAGCAGTACTTC. It encodes CASSSYRGGTYEQYF.

The genes are TRBV3-1 (or the pseudogene TRBV3-2) and TRBJ1-1; the match to TRBD1 covers 8 bases. This CDR3 is 17 amino acids long. V was clipped by 2 bases and J by 2 bases; unmatched bases: 10. Germline lookup yields CDR1 LGHDT and CDR2 YNNKEL (reference sequence). CDR3 coding DNA: TGTGCCAGCAGCCAACCTCAGGGGGCTAAGGGTAACACTGAAGCTTTCTTT. This sequence encodes CASSQPQGAKGNTEAFF.

The V gene is TRBV27, the J gene TRBJ2-2; 13 nucleotides align to TRBD2. The germline CDR1 and CDR2 sequences are MNHEY and SMNVEV (reference sequence). The CDR3 extends over 17 amino acids. After removal of 2 bases from V and 7 bases from J, the junction contained 7 bases not matched to a gene. CDR3 residues: CASSLLGLAGAHGELFF. The DNA for the CDR3 is TGTGCCAGCAGTTTACTAGGACTAGCGGGGGCGCACGGGGAGCTGTTTTTT.

The chain joins TRBV12-5 to TRBJ1-1, with a weak D call TRBD1 (6 bases). This CDR3 is 13 amino acids long. V lost 5 bases to trimming and J lost 9 bases, with 16 bases between them. Germline CDR1 and CDR2: LGHNT and FRNRAP. For the CDR3, the DNA is TGTGCTAGTGGTGTAAGTACAGGGTTAAAAGCTTTCTTT. Its translation is CASGVSTGLKAFF.

This clone was recorded once. The chain recombines TRBV29-1 with TRBJ1-5, with D possibly TRBD1 on 6 matching bases. Germline lookup yields CDR1 SQVTM and CDR2 ANQGSEA. V was trimmed by 4 bases and J by 4 bases, leaving 8 bases between them. The CDR3 covers 12 residues. CDR3 protein: CSVAQGNQPQHF. The CDR3 bases are TGCAGCGTTGCCCAGGGGAATCAGCCCCAGCATTTT. The whole variable domain, remainder taken from reference TRBV29-1 and TRBJ1-5, is SAVISQKPSRDICQRGTSLTIQCQVDSQVTMMFWYRQQPGQSLTLIATANQGSEATYESGFVIDKFPISRPNLTFSTLTVSNMSPEDSSIYLCSVAQGNQPQHFGDGTRLSIL.

V and J are TRBV9 and TRBJ2-2, with 10 positions matching TRBD1. CDR3 length: 16 amino acids. From germline, CDR1 is SGDLS and CDR2 YYNGEE. The V gene end was trimmed by 4 bases and the J gene end by 4 bases; junction bases not matched to a gene: 7. The CDR3: CASSSRDRGFTGELFF. Here the CDR3 DNA reads TGTGCCAGCAGCTCTCGGGACAGGGGATTCACCGGGGAGCTGTTTTTT.

V usage is TRBV5-1 and J usage is TRBJ1-5, with 7 bases fitting TRBD1. This CDR3 region has 15 residues. With V trimmed by 4 bases and J by 3 bases, 7 bases remained unmatched. Germline values: CDR1 SGHRS, CDR2 YFSETQ. DNA of the CDR3: TGCGCCAGCAGCCCCGGAGGGGGCGTCAATCAGCCCCAGCATTTT. It codes for CASSPGGGVNQPQHF.

The chain uses TRBV11-2 and TRBJ1-6; tentative D call: TRBD1 (5 bases). Germline CDR1 SGHAT, CDR2 FQNNGV. CDR3 length: 14 amino acids. Between the trimmed V and J ends, which lost 7 bases and 9 bases, there was a span of 16 bases. The CDR3: CASTLGARASPLHF. CDR3 in DNA: TGTGCCAGCACCCTAGGGGCCCGCGCTTCACCCCTCCACTTT.

The chain combines TRBV2 with TRBJ1-1; possibly TRBD1 for D (5 bases). The CDR3 runs to 13 residues. Germline V lookup: CDR1 SNHLY, CDR2 FYNNEI. V was trimmed by 8 bases and J by 0 bases, leaving 10 bases between them. The chain's CDR3 is CASEGGVNTEAFF. CDR3 DNA: TGTGCCAGCGAAGGAGGGGTGAACACTGAAGCTTTCTTT.

V gene TRBV27 combines with J gene TRBJ2-1, with TRBD1 matching over 8 bases. Germline loops: CDR1 MNHEY, CDR2 SMNVEV (reference sequence). The J segment lost 4 bases and the V segment lost 9 bases, leaving 11 bases of the junction unmatched. The CDR3 covers 15 residues. CDR3: CASGLRTGQYNEQFF. The CDR3 DNA reads as TGTGCCAGTGGCCTTCGGACAGGGCAATACAATGAGCAGTTCTTC.

The chain has TRBV3-1 (or the pseudogene TRBV3-2) and TRBJ1-1; D is ambiguous. The CDR3 length is 14 residues. V was cut by 5 bases and J by 4 bases, with 14 bases left in between. Germline lookup yields CDR1 LGHDT and CDR2 YNNKEL (reference sequence). CDR3: CASSYSGEGTEAFF. The DNA for the CDR3 is TGTGCCAGCAGCTACTCGGGTGAGGGCACTGAAGCTTTCTTT.

This clone occurred once. The V gene is TRBV19, the J gene TRBJ2-7; 11 bases fit TRBD1. The germline gives CDR1 LNHDA, CDR2 SQIVND (reference sequence). V lost 5 bases to trimming and J lost 6 bases; unmatched junction nucleotides: 6. The CDR3 is 14 residues long. The DNA for the CDR3 is TGTGCCAGTAGTCAAGGGACAGGGGGAGGCGAGCAGTACTTC. It encodes CASSQGTGGGEQYF.

This chain uses TRBV6-1 with TRBJ1-3, with a tentative D call TRBD1 (6 bases). Looked up from germline, CDR1 is MNHNS and CDR2 is SASEGT. V gave up 5 bases and J gave up 2 bases, with 13 bases separating them. This CDR3 region has 15 residues. CDR3 nucleotides: TGTGCCAGCAGTTGGCAGGGGTCCGCTGGAAACACCATATATTTT. Translated, it gives CASSWQGSAGNTIYF.

The rearrangement joins TRBV27 to TRBJ2-1; no clear D. The germline gives CDR1 MNHEY, CDR2 SMNVEV (reference sequence). The germline V and J ends were trimmed by 5 bases and 3 bases, with 5 bases remaining between them. The CDR3 is 12 amino acids. In nucleotides, the CDR3 is TGTGCCAGCAGTCACAGCTACAATGAGCAGTTCTTC. Encoded protein: CASSHSYNEQFF.

The CDR3 DNA reads as TGTGCCAGCACCGGGACACCTCCGGGCGGCTACACCTTC. Translation: CASTGTPPGGYTF. J is TRBJ1-2 and V is TRBV27, with D possibly being TRBD1 (6 bases). Germline V gene lookup returns CDR1 MNHEY and CDR2 SMNVEV (reference sequence). Trimming took off 7 bases at V and 8 bases at J, with 17 bases between the two ends. The CDR3 contains 13 residues.

The chain employs TRBV5-4 and TRBJ2-7; 10 bases line up with TRBD1. The J segment lost 3 bases and the V segment lost 4 bases, leaving 10 bases of the junction unmatched. The CDR3 is 16 residues long. In germline, CDR1 is SGHNT, CDR2 YYREEE (reference sequence). The CDR3: CASSPTGGAQDYEQYF. CDR3 DNA: TGTGCCAGCAGCCCGACAGGGGGCGCTCAGGACTACGAGCAGTACTTC.

The chain links TRBV5-1 to TRBJ1-5; TRBD1 is a possible D gene (6 bases). V was cut by 0 bases and J by 4 bases, with 11 bases left in between. Germline V gives CDR1 SGHRS, CDR2 YFSETQ. This CDR3 is built from 15 residues. The CDR3 reads CASSLDGTLNQPQHF. DNA of the CDR3: TGCGCCAGCAGCTTGGATGGGACACTTAATCAGCCCCAGCATTTT.

In this sample, this clone turned up a few times. The gene calls are TRBV3-1 (or the pseudogene TRBV3-2) and TRBJ1-3; 7 nucleotides line up with TRBD1. The CDR3 is 13 residues long. Germline V gives CDR1 LGHDT, CDR2 YNNKEL (reference sequence). V lost 5 bases to trimming and J lost 5 bases; unmatched junction nucleotides: 3. The CDR3 sequence: CASSRQGRNTIYF. The CDR3 nucleotides are TGTGCCAGCAGCAGACAGGGCAGAAACACCATATATTTT.